The 2 T cell receptor beta chains reported below all come from one sample, sequenced in a study of T cells in tumors after PD-1 blockade. Produced via immunoSEQ multiplex PCR; TCRdb's table is partial and in-frame only. Of around 11,000 clones in the sample, around 63% were seen once. The sequencing here drew on tumor tissue, taken after anti-PD-1 treatment. These receptors came from a human donor with basal cell carcinoma.

The gene calls are TRBV7-8 and TRBJ1-4; D gene uncertain. Germline V gene lookup returns CDR1 SGHVS and CDR2 FQNEAQ. This CDR3 spans 16 amino acids. Trimming shortened V by 4 bases and J by 8 bases, and 20 bases separated the two germline ends. The CDR3 region is CASSSPVGPIGEKLFF. For the CDR3, the DNA is TGTGCCAGCAGCTCCCCCGTTGGTCCCATCGGCGAAAAACTGTTTTTT.

This sequence joins TRBV3-1 (or the pseudogene TRBV3-2) and TRBJ1-2, with TRBD1 matching 7 bases. V was pared by 3 bases and J by 4 bases, with 5 bases of the junction left unmatched. The CDR3 is made up of 14 amino acids. From germline, CDR1 is LGHDT and CDR2 YNNKEL (reference sequence). CDR3 in amino acids: CASSHDRESYGYTF. CDR3 nucleotide sequence: TGTGCCAGCAGCCACGACAGGGAGTCCTATGGCTACACCTTC.